Here is one T cell receptor (beta chain) with its context. Its antigen is still unknown. Germline CDR1 is SGHRS and CDR2 is YFSETQ. This CDR3 spans 12 amino acids. This sample was included in a study of monozygotic twins with inflammatory bowel disease. Study results and caveats: Discrimination among different T cell subtypes was not achievable.

Unsorted whole blood yielded the total RNA, with T cells left unselected. UMIs containing a 6-nucleotide sample barcode were added via template switching. For each CDR3 protein, TCRdb gives one entry from its re-call of the 5' RACE reads, without DNA. The sample data list approximately 210,000 distinct CDR3 sequences. The sequenced material came from blood. The V and J genes are TRBV5-1 and TRBJ2-7; without DNA, the TCRdb call of TRBD1 cannot be checked. This receptor was obtained from a human donor with ulcerative colitis or Crohn's disease, or a healthy co-twin of an affected twin (not recorded which). This CDR3 is CASSFTGAEQYF.